These 30 T cell receptor beta chains came from one sample sequenced in a study of CD8+ T cells in alopecia areata. Extracted RNA was reverse transcribed, and the resulting cDNA served as sequencing template. Assay used: immunoSEQ multiplex PCR; TCRdb lists only in-frame clones, some missing. This sample carries over 100,000 clones, none of them present only once. Sequences were obtained from lesional skin. These receptor sequences come from a C3H/HeJ mouse with alopecia areata. MHC haplotype here: H2-k.

Only a few counts were recorded for this clone. Mouse germline and gene names are used. The read ends 4 residues before the CDR3 terminus; that terminus is restored from the germline J gene. The chain has TRBV19 and TRBJ1-4; maybe TRBD1 (6 bases). Between the trimmed V and J ends, which lost 5 bases and 4 bases, there was a span of 12 bases. In germline, CDR1 is FNHDT, CDR2 SITEND (reference sequence). The CDR3 covers 14 residues. CDR3 protein: CASSRDNNNERLFF. Incomplete CDR3 DNA: TGTGCCAGCAGCCGGGACAATAACAACGAA.

Only a few counts were recorded for this clone. Here the gene names and germline are mouse. Read data end 4 residues before the CDR3 end; the end is taken from the germline J gene. The chain uses TRBV19 and TRBJ1-1; tentatively, D is TRBD1 (6 bases). The germline gives CDR1 FNHDT, CDR2 SITEND (reference sequence). Trimming took off 2 bases at V and 1 base at J, with 9 bases between the two ends. This CDR3 has 14 amino acids. The sequenced CDR3 bases are TGTGCCAGCAGTATTACAGGGAAAAACACA. Translating it yields CASSITGKNT. In full, the CDR3 is CASSITGKNTEVFF.

Turning to this clone: The genes are named according to mouse. The read terminates 4 residues ahead of where the CDR3 ends, so the germline J gene completes it. This rearrangement joins TRBV13-3 to TRBJ2-5, with D maybe TRBD2 (6 bases). Germline CDR1 reads NNHDY; CDR2 reads SYVADS. This CDR3 has 14 amino acids. CDR3 sequence: CASSDPPGEDTQYF. The covered CDR3 bases are TGTGCCAGCAGTGATCCTCCTGGGGAAGAC.

Worth noting for this clone: The gene names here belong to mouse. Partial CDR3 DNA: TGTGCCAGCTCTACAGGGTCGCCGTCCAACGAA. Its translation: CASSTGSPSNE. The CDR3, in full, reads CASSTGSPSNERLFF. This sequence joins TRBV19 and TRBJ1-4; D is possibly TRBD1 (6 bases). The CDR3 end falls 4 residues outside the read, so it is completed with the germline J gene. V was shortened by 7 bases and J by 2 bases, with 15 bases between the two germline ends. CDR3 length equals 15 residues. Per the germline V gene, CDR1 is FNHDT and CDR2 is SITEND (reference sequence).

In its sample, this clone was seen a few times. Any gene name here is a mouse gene name. The read is 4 residues too short to cover the CDR3 end, so that end is filled in from the germline J gene. The rearrangement links TRBV13-2 to TRBJ2-1; 8 nucleotides line up with TRBD1. Per germline, CDR1 NNHNN and CDR2 SYGAGS (reference sequence). The CDR3 covers 14 residues. Unmatched junction bases numbered 4, after V lost 3 bases and J lost 5 bases. CDR3 bases read: TGTGCCAGCGGTGCCAGACAGGGGAATGCT. Translated, it gives CASGARQGNA. In full, the CDR3 reads CASGARQGNAEQFF.

This clone was counted only a few times. Gene names are mouse gene names. Read data end 4 residues before the CDR3 end; the end is taken from the germline J gene. The V and J genes are TRBV13-3 and TRBJ2-1; TRBD1 is a possible D gene (6 bases). The CDR3 consists of 15 residues. Deletions cut 6 bases from V and 1 base from J, with 14 bases between. Germline V gene data show CDR1 as NNHDY and CDR2 as SYVADS. CDR3 bases read: TGTGCCAGCACAGACAAGGGACAAAACTATGCT. Its protein product is CASTDKGQNYA. Given in full, the CDR3 is CASTDKGQNYAEQFF.

Remarks on this clone: Mouse gene names and germline throughout. The CDR3 end is not reached by the read, which stops 4 residues before it; the germline J gene fills it in. The V and J genes are TRBV13-3 and TRBJ2-5, with D maybe TRBD1 (5 bases). In germline, CDR1 is NNHDY, CDR2 SYVADS. The CDR3 has 14 amino acids. The V gene lost 7 bases and the J gene lost 0 bases, with 12 bases spanning the gap. The part of the CDR3 DNA that was read is TGTGCCAGCTCGGCAGGGTTTAACCAAGAC. Translated: CASSAGFNQD. The entire CDR3 protein reads CASSAGFNQDTQYF.

This clone was seen only a few times. Genes and germline come from the mouse. The sequence runs out 4 residues before the end of the CDR3; the remainder is reconstructed from the germline J gene. Different DNA sequences within this sample yield the same CDR3. V is TRBV13-3 and J is TRBJ1-2; D is perhaps TRBD1 (6 bases). The CDR3 sequence is 14 residues long. With 2 bases removed from V and 2 bases from J, the gap between germline ends came to 10 bases. Germline V gene sequence: CDR1 NNHDY, CDR2 SYVADS. Partial CDR3 DNA: TGTGCCAGCAGTGACAGGGGAGAGAACTCC. Translating gives CASSDRGENS. The whole CDR3 region reads CASSDRGENSDYTF.

As regards this clone: All gene names here are mouse names. The sequenced fragment ends 4 residues before the CDR3 boundary, so the rest is inferred from the germline J gene. This chain uses TRBV13-2 with TRBJ2-3, with D maybe TRBD1 (6 bases). The CDR3 loop spans 14 amino acids. V lost 7 bases, J lost 0 bases, and 12 bases lay in between. Germline CDR1 reads NNHNN; CDR2 reads SYGAGS (reference sequence). CDR3 amino acids: CASSRDNSAETLYF. The part of the CDR3 DNA that was read is TGTGCCAGCTCTCGGGACAATAGTGCAGAA.

This clone occurred a few times. Genes here carry mouse names. The CDR3 is cut off 4 residues early in the read; its end comes from the germline J gene. The chain employs TRBV16 and TRBJ2-7; 9 nucleotides align to TRBD2. V lost 2 bases to trimming and J lost 2 bases; unmatched junction nucleotides: 7. From germline, CDR1 is SGHSA and CDR2 FRNQAP. The CDR3 has 16 amino acids. The CDR3 DNA, read in part, is TGTGCAAGCAGCTTACCACTGGGGGGCGCCCCCTAT. Translating gives CASSLPLGGAPY. The whole CDR3 region reads CASSLPLGGAPYEQYF.

This clone has a handful of counts. Genes and germline come from the mouse. The CDR3 end is not reached by the read, which stops 4 residues before it; the germline J gene fills it in. V usage is TRBV29 and J usage is TRBJ2-5, with TRBD1 as a possible D gene (5 bases). Germline V gene lookup returns CDR1 MSHET and CDR2 SYDVDS. CDR3 length: 13 amino acids. Partial CDR3 DNA: TGTGCTAGCAGTTCCAGGGAAGGAGAC. It is translated as CASSSREGD. The whole CDR3 sequence reads CASSSREGDTQYF.

This clone has at least ten counts. Gene names refer to mouse genes. The CDR3 end lies 4 residues beyond the end of the read and is filled in from the germline J gene. The chain carries TRBV13-3 and TRBJ2-2, with 8 bases identical to TRBD1. The CDR3 is 15 residues long. V lost 0 bases and J lost 5; bases outside the gene matches: 3. Germline V gives CDR1 NNHDY, CDR2 SYVADS. The CDR3 region is CASSDDRGWTGQLYF. CDR3 DNA (partial): TGTGCCAGCAGTGATGACAGGGGGTGGACCGGG.

This clone was counted many times. At residue 13, the TCRdb protein departs from the DNA translation, so the protein shown here was derived from the DNA itself. Gene names refer to mouse genes. The read ends 3 residues before the CDR3 terminus; that terminus is restored from the germline J gene. The gene calls are TRBV13-3 and TRBJ1-6, with D possibly matching TRBD1 (6 bases). TRBJ1-6 is an ORF; its function is uncertain. Germline V gene data show CDR1 as NNHDY and CDR2 as SYVADS. V was clipped by 5 bases and J by 2 bases, with 14 bases between them. The length of the CDR3 is 16 residues. This chain's CDR3 is CASSPRGRTYNSPLYF. The DNA read from the CDR3 is TGTGCCAGCAGCCCCAGGGGACGGACCTATAATTCGCCC.

As for this clone: Genes and germline are mouse. Read coverage stops 4 residues before the CDR3 terminus; the germline J gene supplies the remainder. The rearrangement uses TRBV13-3 and TRBJ1-1; D gene uncertain. Germline values: CDR1 NNHDY, CDR2 SYVADS. The CDR3 runs 11 residues. The CDR3 DNA, read in part, is TGTGCCAGCAGTGCTCAACAA. Protein: CASSAQQ. Given in full, the CDR3 is CASSAQQEVFF.

This clone was seen more than once but under ten times. Mouse germline and gene names are used. CDR3 bases read: TGCACCTGCAGTGCCCTGGACTGGGGGGAGGCT. Encoded protein: CTCSALDWGEA. The whole CDR3 is CTCSALDWGEAEQFF. This chain connects TRBV1 to TRBJ2-1; TRBD2 aligns across 11 bases. The read falls 4 residues short of the CDR3 end, and the missing part is taken from the germline J gene. The CDR3 has 15 amino acids. Germline-derived CDR1 and CDR2 are NSQYPW and LRSPGD (reference sequence).

This clone has only a few counts. Germline and genes here are mouse. The DNA ends 4 residues before the CDR3 does, and the rest of the CDR3 is filled in from the germline J gene. This chain connects TRBV14 to TRBJ2-2; 7 bases are a match to TRBD1. V was pared by 5 bases and J by 3 bases, with 4 bases of the junction left unmatched. This CDR3 region has 14 residues. From germline, CDR1 is SGHDT and CDR2 FRDEAV. CDR3 DNA (partial): TGTGCCAGCAGCCCCGGGACAGACACCGGG. Translation: CASSPGTDTG. The whole CDR3 protein is CASSPGTDTGQLYF.

This clone was detected a few times. Any gene name here is a mouse gene name. The sequenced fragment ends 4 residues before the CDR3 boundary, so the rest is inferred from the germline J gene. The chain is built from TRBV19 and TRBJ2-5, with D possibly matching TRBD1 (6 bases). The CDR3 totals 15 residues. Per the germline V gene, CDR1 is FNHDT and CDR2 is SITEND (reference sequence). V was pared by 3 bases and J by 2 bases, with 13 bases between. Partial CDR3 DNA: TGTGCCAGCAGTACAATTCAGGGGCGCCAAGAC. It encodes CASSTIQGRQD. The full CDR3 is CASSTIQGRQDTQYF.

Comment on this clone: The gene symbols are mouse symbols. The read ends 4 residues before the CDR3 terminus; that terminus is restored from the germline J gene. The J gene is TRBJ2-1, the V gene TRBV13-1; D possibly corresponds to TRBD1 (6 bases). Germline V gives CDR1 NSHNY, CDR2 SYGAGN. This CDR3 is built from 15 residues. V was trimmed by 3 bases and J by 1 base, leaving 11 bases between them. The CDR3 loop reads CASSGRGLNYAEQFF. Partial CDR3 DNA: TGTGCCAGCAGTGGCAGGGGCCTGAACTATGCT.

This clone was counted a few times. The genes are named according to mouse. The read terminates 4 residues before the CDR3 end, so the remaining end is supplied by the germline J gene. The rearrangement links TRBV19 to TRBJ1-2; D is possibly TRBD1 (5 bases). The CDR3 consists of 13 residues. CDR1 is FNHDT, CDR2 SITEND, per germline (reference sequence). CDR3 DNA (partial): TGTGCCAGCAGTATCCTGGGGGGTGGC. This translates into CASSILGGG. The CDR3 in its entirety is CASSILGGGDYTF.

Only a few counts were recorded for this clone. The gene symbols are mouse symbols. The read terminates 4 residues before the CDR3 end, so the remaining end is supplied by the germline J gene. The chain carries TRBV13-3 and TRBJ2-3; TRBD1 agrees at 7 bases. Germline CDR1 is NNHDY and CDR2 is SYVADS. The CDR3 is made up of 14 amino acids. V trimming: 3 bases; J trimming: 4 bases; junction bases outside the gene matches: 5. The CDR3: CASSVPGQSETLYF. The DNA read from the CDR3 is TGTGCCAGCAGTGTCCCGGGACAGTCAGAA.

There are a few counts of this clone. Mouse gene names apply. CDR3 sequence: CARPTGGHSDYTF. The DNA read from the CDR3 is TGTGCCAGACCCACAGGGGGCCACTCC. The chain couples TRBV13-3 to TRBJ1-2; TRBD1 aligns across 9 bases. The CDR3 end is not reached by the read, which stops 4 residues before it; the germline J gene fills it in. Germline loops: CDR1 NNHDY, CDR2 SYVADS. Trimming at V came to 8 bases and at J to 3 bases, leaving 5 bases not matched to a gene. This CDR3 has 13 amino acids.

The table lists this clone with a few counts. Germline and genes here are mouse. The DNA ends 4 residues before the CDR3 does, and the rest of the CDR3 is filled in from the germline J gene. This chain uses TRBV16 with TRBJ2-2; weak D call: TRBD2 (7 bases). This CDR3 comprises 15 residues. V gave up 3 bases and J gave up 4 bases, with 12 bases separating them. Germline V gene lookup returns CDR1 SGHSA and CDR2 FRNQAP. The sequenced CDR3 bases are TGTGCAAGCAGCTTGGGGGGCGCCGGCACCGGG. It encodes CASSLGGAGTG. From start to end, the CDR3 is CASSLGGAGTGQLYF.

In the case of this clone: The genes are named according to mouse. The covered CDR3 bases are TGTGCCAGCAGTGATTACGGGACAATTAACCAAGAC. Protein product: CASSDYGTINQD. The whole CDR3 protein is CASSDYGTINQDTQYF. The chain combines TRBV13-3 with TRBJ2-5, with TRBD1 as a possible D gene (6 bases). The sequence runs out 4 residues before the end of the CDR3; the remainder is reconstructed from the germline J gene. Germline V lookup: CDR1 NNHDY, CDR2 SYVADS. The CDR3 has 16 residues. V was shortened by 1 base and J by 0 bases, with 12 bases between the two germline ends. Complete variable domain (other parts from reference TRBV13-3 and TRBJ2-5): EAAVTQSPRSKVAVTGGKVTLSCHQTNNHDYMYWYRQDTGHGLRLIHYSYVADSTEKGDIPDGYKASRPSQENFSLILELASLSQTAVYFCASSDYGTINQDTQYFGPGTRLLVL.

This clone came up a few times. Gene names and germline match the mouse. Read data end 4 residues before the CDR3 end; the end is taken from the germline J gene. This rearrangement joins TRBV13-3 to TRBJ2-2; 8 nucleotides align to TRBD2. The trim removed 0 bases at V and 4 bases at J, leaving 5 bases unmatched. There are 16 residues in the CDR3. Germline V gene lookup returns CDR1 NNHDY and CDR2 SYVADS. The CDR3 bases that were read are TGTGCCAGCAGTGATGAGGGCTGGGGGGCCACCGGG. This encodes CASSDEGWGATG. The whole CDR3 sequence reads CASSDEGWGATGQLYF.

Notes on this clone: Any gene name here is a mouse gene name. The missing CDR3 end, 4 residues past where the read stops, is filled in from the germline J gene. The chain carries TRBV1 and TRBJ2-3; 9 bases line up with TRBD1. CDR3 length: 16 residues. The trim removed 4 bases at V and 0 bases at J, leaving 5 bases unmatched. Germline CDR1 reads NSQYPW; CDR2 reads LRSPGD (reference sequence). The DNA read from the CDR3 is TGCACCTGCAGTGGGGGGGACAGGGAGAGTGCAGAA. As protein: CTCSGGDRESAE. The complete CDR3 reads CTCSGGDRESAETLYF. Combining the CDR3 with reference TRBV1 and TRBJ2-3 gives the whole variable domain VTLLEQNPRWRLVPRGQAVNLRCILKNSQYPWMSWYQQDLQKQLQWLFTLRSPGDKEVKSLPGADYLATRVTDTELRLQVANMSQGRTLYCTCSGGDRESAETLYFGSGTRLTVL.

This clone has just a few counts. Genes and germline come from the mouse. Read sequence stops 4 residues before the CDR3 end, and the germline J gene provides the missing end. The rearrangement joins TRBV1 to TRBJ2-3, with 13 nucleotides matching TRBD2. The CDR3 has 16 amino acids. Germline CDR1 reads NSQYPW; CDR2 reads LRSPGD (reference sequence). V lost 3 bases to trimming and J lost 2 bases; unmatched junction nucleotides: 2. The CDR3 here is CTCSAGTGGVAETLYF. The sequenced CDR3 bases are TGCACCTGCAGTGCCGGGACTGGGGGGGTTGCAGAA.

This clone was seen ten or more times. Genes here carry mouse names. The observed sequence ends 4 residues before the CDR3 terminus, with the missing tail filled in from the germline J gene. The V gene is TRBV13-3, the J gene TRBJ2-1; 8 bases are shared with TRBD2. The CDR3 covers 14 residues. V shed 5 bases, J shed 4 bases, and the junction held 5 bases outside the gene matches. The V gene's germline CDR1 is NNHDY and CDR2 SYVADS. The CDR3 loop is CASSVGGRYAEQFF. The DNA read from the CDR3 is TGTGCCAGCAGCGTGGGGGGGAGGTATGCT.

This clone was seen many times. Here the gene names and germline are mouse. The read ends 4 residues shy of where the CDR3 ends; the end is completed using the germline J gene. The chain joins TRBV13-1 to TRBJ2-1; D gene ambiguous. This CDR3 is 13 amino acids long. The germline V gene encodes CDR1 NSHNY and CDR2 SYGAGN. Trimming left V 2 bases short and J 3 bases short, with 6 bases between. The CDR3 spells CASSDRFYAEQFF. The CDR3 bases that were read are TGTGCCAGCAGTGACAGGTTCTATGCT.

This clone was seen a handful of times. Mouse gene names and germline throughout. The missing CDR3 end, 4 residues past where the read stops, is filled in from the germline J gene. This chain uses TRBV13-3 with TRBJ2-7, with 9 bases matching TRBD2. V lost 3 bases, J lost 0 bases, and 4 bases stayed unmatched. The germline V gene encodes CDR1 NNHDY and CDR2 SYVADS. CDR3 length equals 15 residues. This CDR3 reads CASSGRTGDSYEQYF. The covered CDR3 bases are TGTGCCAGCAGTGGCAGGACTGGGGACTCCTAT.

In its sample, this clone was seen many times. The genes and germline here are from mouse. Sequencing ends 4 residues short of the CDR3 end; the germline J gene provides the rest. This chain uses TRBV13-3 with TRBJ1-4; tentatively, D is TRBD1 (6 bases). Germline-derived CDR1 and CDR2 are NNHDY and SYVADS. V lost 2 bases and J lost 0, with 11 bases in between. The CDR3 length is 16 residues. CDR3 amino acids: CASSERDKISNERLFF. The CDR3 bases that were read are TGTGCCAGCAGTGAAAGGGACAAAATTTCCAACGAA.